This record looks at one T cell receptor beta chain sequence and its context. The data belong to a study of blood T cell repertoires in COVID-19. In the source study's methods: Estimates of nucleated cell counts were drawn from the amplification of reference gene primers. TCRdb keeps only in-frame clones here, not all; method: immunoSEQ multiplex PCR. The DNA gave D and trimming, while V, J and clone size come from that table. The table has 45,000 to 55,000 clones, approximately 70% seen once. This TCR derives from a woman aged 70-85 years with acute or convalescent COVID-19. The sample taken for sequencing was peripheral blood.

CDR3 bases: TGTGCCAGCAGCCCACCCTACTTGGGCTGGGAGACCCAGTACTTC. It codes for CASSPPYLGWETQYF. The chain is built from TRBV6-2 or TRBV6-3 and TRBJ2-5; no clear D gene. The CDR3 has 15 amino acids. The V gene lost 6 bases and the J gene lost 5 bases, with 19 bases spanning the gap. Germline CDR1 and CDR2: MNHEY and SVGEGT.